These 21 T cell receptor beta chains were sequenced from one sample in a study of shared clonotypes between healthy human individuals. Clones were read by immunoSEQ multiplex PCR, and TCRdb kept only the in-frame ones, dropping some. The top ten hold 0.52% of the sample, which has about 1.1 million clones, 75% to 85% seen once. Source material: memory CD4+ T cells from PBMCs. Subset defined: CD45RA-negative fraction. The receptors originated from a young man in good health. Some clones in this sample may be carry-over from other donors' samples.

The CDR3 bases are TGTGCCAGCAGCTTATGGCCCAGGGGCGGAGGTGAAGCTTTCTTT. This encodes CASSLWPRGGGEAFF. The V and J genes are TRBV7-3 and TRBJ1-1, with D perhaps matching TRBD1 (6 bases). The ends were cut back, 2 bases at V and 7 bases at J, with 17 bases in the middle. The length of the CDR3 is 15 residues. CDR1 and CDR2 (germline): SGHTA, FQGTGA.

This sequence joins TRBV25-1 and TRBJ2-5; either TRBD1 or TRBD2 may fit D (6 bases each). This CDR3 comprises 17 residues. The germline V gene encodes CDR1 MGHDK and CDR2 SYGVNS. V was pared by 6 bases and J by 5 bases, with 25 bases between. The CDR3 loop reads CASRPHGGGFVQETQYF. CDR3 DNA: TGTGCCAGCAGACCTCATGGAGGGGGATTCGTTCAGGAGACCCAGTACTTC.

This chain links TRBV7-5 with TRBJ2-2; TRBD1 is taken as the D call from the table, unchecked against the DNA. TRBV7-5 is labeled a pseudogene. This CDR3 has 17 amino acids. Here the CDR3 DNA reads TGTGTCAGAAGCTTAGGGGACAGGTTATTGGCCACCGGGGAGCTGTTTTTT. Translated, it gives CVRSLGDRLLATGELFF.

This sequence joins TRBV5-1 and TRBJ2-2; D is tentatively TRBD1 or TRBD2 (5 bases each). Trimming took 4 bases from V and 4 from J, leaving 11 bases between them. CDR3 size: 14 residues. Looked up from germline, CDR1 is SGHRS and CDR2 is YFSETQ. The CDR3 sequence: CASSGDGVTGELFF. In DNA, the CDR3 is TGCGCCAGCAGCGGGGACGGGGTCACCGGGGAGCTGTTTTTT.

The chain uses TRBV29-1 and TRBJ2-3, with 9 nucleotides matching TRBD1. J was trimmed by 4 bases and V by 6 bases; bases with no gene match: 5. Germline CDR1 and CDR2: SQVTM and ANQGSEA. The CDR3 sequence is 13 residues long. As DNA, the CDR3 is TGCAGCGTCAAGGGACAGGGAGCAGATACGCAGTATTTT. Translating gives CSVKGQGADTQYF.

This sequence joins TRBV18 and TRBJ2-7; 8 bases agree with TRBD1. J was trimmed by 0 bases and V by 2 bases; bases with no gene match: 6. Germline V lookup: CDR1 KGHSH, CDR2 LQKENI. The CDR3 extends over 16 amino acids. CDR3 sequence reads: CASSPFSGQGSYEQYF. CDR3 sequence (DNA): TGTGCCAGCTCACCATTCTCTGGACAGGGCTCCTACGAGCAGTACTTC.

The sample holds one count of this clone. The chain has TRBV9 and TRBJ2-2, with 10 bases aligning to TRBD2. The V segment lost 3 bases and the J segment 5 bases; nucleotides outside the gene matches: 7. The CDR3 length is 16 residues. Germline V gives CDR1 SGDLS, CDR2 YYNGEE. CDR3 sequence (DNA): TGTGCCAGCAGCGACTCACTAGCGGGAAAAACCGGGGAGCTGTTTTTT. As protein: CASSDSLAGKTGELFF. The whole variable domain, remainder taken from reference TRBV9 and TRBJ2-2, is DSGVTQTPKHLITATGQRVTLRCSPRSGDLSVYWYQQSLDQGLQFLIQYYNGEERAKGNILERFSAQQFPDLHSELNLSSLELGDSALYFCASSDSLAGKTGELFFGEGSRLTVL.

This chain connects TRBV28 to TRBJ2-1, with D possibly called TRBD1 or TRBD2 (5 bases each). Trimming removed 2 bases at V and 1 base at J, with 12 bases between. The V gene's germline CDR1 is MDHEN and CDR2 SYDVKM. CDR3 length: 16 residues. The CDR3 here is CASSLPLGDSYNEQFF. CDR3 in DNA: TGTGCCAGCAGTTTACCCCTGGGGGATTCCTACAATGAGCAGTTCTTC.

The chain links TRBV2 to TRBJ2-2; D may be TRBD1 or TRBD2 (5 bases each). This CDR3 spans 14 amino acids. The germline V and J ends were trimmed by 7 bases and 2 bases, with 11 bases remaining between them. Germline CDR1 SNHLY, CDR2 FYNNEI. The CDR3 DNA reads as TGTGCCAGCATCGGGACCAGAAACACCGGGGAGCTGTTTTTT. Translation gives CASIGTRNTGELFF.

Points on this clone: One base away lies a much larger clone, so this may be a sequencing read error. This rearrangement joins TRBV7-9 to TRBJ1-1, with D unresolved. Per germline, CDR1 SEHNR and CDR2 FQNEAQ (reference sequence). The CDR3 loop spans 13 amino acids. The germline V and J ends were trimmed by 2 bases and 1 base, with 5 bases remaining between them. The CDR3 protein is CASSLFENTEAFF. The CDR3 DNA reads TGTGCCAGCAGCTTATTTGAGAACACTGAAGCTTTCTTT.

The chain joins TRBV6-1 to TRBJ2-7, with 7 bases fitting TRBD1. J lost 4 bases, V lost 7 bases, and 1 base had no gene match. Looked up from germline, CDR1 is MNHNS and CDR2 is SASEGT. The CDR3 loop spans 11 amino acids. This chain's CDR3 is CASNRGYEQYF. The CDR3 coding sequence is TGTGCCAGCAACAGGGGATACGAGCAGTACTTC.

The rearrangement joins TRBV6-1 to TRBJ2-7; the D gene is possibly TRBD2 (5 bases). Per the germline V gene, CDR1 is MNHNS and CDR2 is SASEGT. V lost 4 bases, J lost 0 bases, and 10 bases lay in between. The CDR3 is 14 residues long. CDR3 sequence: CASSGGSSSYEQYF. For the CDR3, the DNA is TGTGCCAGCAGTGGAGGGTCGAGCTCCTACGAGCAGTACTTC.

CDR3 amino acids: CASTTGLGTDTQYF. The CDR3 nucleotides read TGTGCCAGCACCACAGGGTTGGGCACAGATACGCAGTATTTT. V gene TRBV6-6 combines with J gene TRBJ2-3; D perhaps matches TRBD1 (6 bases). This CDR3 contains 14 residues. Germline V CDR1 and CDR2: MNHNY, SVGAGI (reference sequence). V lost 7 bases to trimming and J lost 1 base, with 12 bases between them.

The rearrangement uses TRBV5-6 and TRBJ2-5, with 7 bases fitting TRBD1. The V and J ends lost 3 bases and 2 bases, in that order; junction bases with no gene match: 7. This CDR3 has 15 amino acids. Germline CDR1 reads SGHDT; CDR2 reads YYEEEE. The CDR3 sequence: CASSWGQPPQETQYF. CDR3 DNA sequence: TGTGCCAGCAGCTGGGGACAGCCACCTCAAGAGACCCAGTACTTC.

This clone was observed once. The chain is built from TRBV6-5 and TRBJ2-7; D is possibly TRBD1 (5 bases). The CDR3 length is 15 residues. In germline, CDR1 is MNHEY, CDR2 SVGAGI. V shed 0 bases and J shed 6 bases, with 15 bases lying between them. The CDR3 loop reads CASSYSVGAPGEQYF. The CDR3 DNA reads TGTGCCAGCAGTTACTCGGTTGGGGCTCCTGGCGAGCAGTACTTC.

The chain links TRBV25-1 to TRBJ1-4; the match to TRBD1 covers 10 bases. This CDR3 is 15 amino acids long. V lost 3 bases, J lost 6 bases, and 4 bases stayed unmatched. Germline V gives CDR1 MGHDK, CDR2 SYGVNS. CDR3 in amino acids: CASSDPGTGDEKLFF. The CDR3 bases are TGTGCCAGCAGTGATCCCGGGACAGGGGATGAAAAACTGTTTTTT.

This chain connects TRBV7-3 to TRBJ2-1; no definite D call. Germline CDR1 is SGHTA and CDR2 is FQGTGA. The V and J ends lost 5 bases and 8 bases respectively, with 13 bases between them. The CDR3 sequence is 13 residues long. CDR3 sequence: CASSPSSSHEQFF. CDR3 in DNA: TGTGCCAGCAGCCCAAGCTCAAGCCATGAGCAGTTCTTC.

This rearrangement joins TRBV7-2 to TRBJ2-7, with D possibly TRBD1 on 5 matching bases. Looked up from germline, CDR1 is SGHTA and CDR2 is FQGNSA. This CDR3 is built from 13 residues. V was shortened by 4 bases and J by 3 bases, with 10 bases between the two germline ends. The CDR3 sequence: CASSSDSFYEQYF. The CDR3 bases are TGTGCCAGCAGCTCCGACAGCTTCTACGAGCAGTACTTC.

The table lists this clone with a count of one. This chain links TRBV28 with TRBJ1-5; no reliable D call. This CDR3 spans 15 amino acids. V was clipped by 3 bases and J by 5 bases, with 14 bases between them. Per germline, CDR1 MDHEN and CDR2 SYDVKM. This CDR3 is CASSFGVQLDQPQHF. CDR3 in DNA: TGTGCCAGCAGTTTTGGAGTACAGTTGGATCAGCCCCAGCATTTT. Using reference TRBV28 and TRBJ1-5 for the parts outside the CDR3, the full variable domain is DVKVTQSSRYLVKRTGEKVFLECVQDMDHENMFWYRQDPGLGLRLIYFSYDVKMKEKGDIPEGYSVSREKKERFSLILESASTNQTSMYLCASSFGVQLDQPQHFGDGTRLSIL.

Points on this clone: In the same sample, other DNA sequences code for this CDR3. This chain joins TRBV20-1 and TRBJ2-1, with D perhaps TRBD1 (5 bases). There are 11 residues in the CDR3. The V gene's germline CDR1 is DFQATT and CDR2 SNEGSKA (reference sequence). V was cut by 3 bases and J by 9 bases, with 9 bases left in between. The CDR3 DNA reads as TGCAGTGCTAGGGATAGGGGTGAGCAGTTCTTC. Translation: CSARDRGEQFF.

The chain employs TRBV10-3 and TRBJ1-5; D gene unclear. In germline, CDR1 is ENHRY, CDR2 SYGVKD. The CDR3 has 17 residues. CDR3 protein: CAARAASEPFSNQPQHF. The CDR3 coding sequence is TGTGCTGCTCGGGCAGCCTCCGAACCGTTTAGCAATCAGCCCCAGCATTTT.